The 32 T cell receptor beta chains presented below share a single source sample, sequenced in a study of spatial heterogeneity in lung cancer. Study findings and constraints: Tumor mutation count correlated with how many alpha and beta TCRs expanded intratumorally.

From the 5' RACE reads, TCRdb called clonotypes with MiXCR, one entry per CDR3 protein. The data contain around 100,000 distinct CDR3 sequences, 4.4% of them seen just once; the ten biggest clones take up over 20%. Their cognate antigens are unknown. This sample's time point: sample taken at primary tumor resection. The sequencing here drew on lung tumor tissue, taken at surgery. These receptors all stem from a male donor with early-stage non-small cell lung cancer.

This clonotype was observed many times. The rearrangement links TRBV27 to TRBJ2-1; TRBD2 aligns across 7 bases. This CDR3 has 15 residues. CDR1 MNHEY and CDR2 SMNVEV come from the germline V gene (reference sequence). The ends lost 2 bases at V and 4 bases at J; junction bases unmatched: 5. The chain's CDR3 is CASSLRRLAYNEQFF. In nucleotides, the CDR3 is TGTGCCAGCAGTTTACGCCGACTAGCTTACAATGAGCAGTTCTTC.

This chain connects TRBV29-1 to TRBJ1-5; weak D call: TRBD1 (5 bases). Germline lookup yields CDR1 SQVTM and CDR2 ANQGSEA. The CDR3 length is 12 residues. V was pared by 4 bases and J by 4 bases, with 8 bases between. CDR3 loop: CSVVAGNQPQHF. The DNA of the CDR3 is TGCAGCGTTGTCGCAGGGAATCAGCCCCAGCATTTT.

CDR3 sequence reads: CASSPPSFYEQFF. In nucleotides, the CDR3 is TGTGCCAGCTCACCACCTTCCTTTTATGAGCAGTTCTTC. The chain links TRBV18 to TRBJ2-1; D gene uncertain. CDR1 and CDR2 (germline): KGHSH, LQKENI. This CDR3 spans 13 amino acids. V lost 0 bases and J lost 8, with 8 bases in between. The full variable domain, in which reference TRBV18 and TRBJ2-1 provide the parts outside the CDR3, is NAGVMQNPRHLVRRRGQEARLRCSPMKGHSHVYWYRQLPEEGLKFMVYLQKENIIDESGMPKERFSAEFPKEGPSILRIQQVVRGDSAAYFCASSPPSFYEQFFGPGTRLTVL.

This clonotype was recorded at least ten times. The rearrangement links TRBV20-1 to TRBJ1-5; D is perhaps TRBD1 (5 bases). The V end was cut by 6 bases, the J end by 7 bases, with 19 bases between. CDR1 is DFQATT and CDR2 is SNEGSKA in the germline V gene (reference sequence). This CDR3 region has 14 residues. CDR3: CSASLAGPRQPQHF. CDR3 nucleotides: TGCAGTGCCTCCCTGGCGGGACCGCGACAGCCCCAGCATTTT.

This clonotype turned up a few times. The chain recombines TRBV6-5 with TRBJ1-2; D perhaps matches TRBD1 (5 bases). Trimming removed 0 bases from V and 6 bases from J, with 11 bases in between. This CDR3 comprises 14 residues. Germline-derived CDR1 and CDR2 are MNHEY and SVGAGI. CDR3 sequence: CASSYSTGVNGYTF. The CDR3 DNA reads as TGTGCCAGCAGTTACTCGACGGGGGTGAATGGCTACACCTTC.

This clonotype was counted many times. This sequence joins TRBV11-2 and TRBJ1-4; 10 nucleotides agree with TRBD1. Germline V gene lookup returns CDR1 SGHAT and CDR2 FQNNGV. CDR3 length: 15 amino acids. J was trimmed by 8 bases and V by 5 bases; bases with no gene match: 8. Here the CDR3 DNA reads TGTGCCAGCAGCAAAGACAGGGGGCACTACGAAAAACTGTTTTTT. It codes for CASSKDRGHYEKLFF.

Turning to this clonotype: At one end, the junction sequence differs from germline, possibly due to a read error. The chain has TRBV6-1 and TRBJ1-5; no firm D call. The CDR3 spans 13 residues. Germline V gene data show CDR1 as MNHNS and CDR2 as SASEGT. The CDR3 spells CASSAWSNQLQHF. The CDR3 DNA reads as TGTGCTAGCAGTGCATGGTCCAATCAGCTCCAGCATTTT.

Many counts were recorded for this clonotype. The J gene is TRBJ2-3, the V gene TRBV20-1, with 7 positions matching TRBD2. Losses at the gene ends were 2 bases for V and 6 bases for J; bases not matched to a gene: 11. The CDR3 extends over 15 amino acids. CDR1 and CDR2 (germline): DFQATT, SNEGSKA (reference sequence). The chain's CDR3 is CSARPLAGASDTQYF. The CDR3, as DNA: TGCAGTGCTAGACCGCTGGCGGGAGCTAGCGATACGCAGTATTTT.

This clonotype came up a few times. The chain's CDR3 is CASSDRGTMNTEAFF. CDR3 DNA: TGTGCCAGCAGTGACAGGGGAACCATGAACACTGAAGCTTTCTTT. The chain couples TRBV27 to TRBJ1-1, with 8 bases matching TRBD1. The CDR3 has 15 amino acids. Germline lookup yields CDR1 MNHEY and CDR2 SMNVEV (reference sequence). Unmatched junction bases numbered 5, after V lost 5 bases and J lost 0 bases.

This clonotype was counted at least ten times. The J gene is TRBJ1-3, the V gene TRBV6-2 or TRBV6-3; unclear D gene. Germline V gene data show CDR1 as MNHEY and CDR2 as SVGEGT. V was trimmed by 4 bases and J by 4 bases, leaving 14 bases between them. The CDR3 contains 15 residues. The CDR3 region is CASSFRATGGNTIYF. The CDR3 DNA sequence: TGTGCCAGCAGTTTCAGAGCGACTGGAGGAAACACCATATATTTT.

Ten or more counts support this clonotype. This rearrangement joins TRBV5-4 to TRBJ2-2; 9 bases are shared with TRBD2. This CDR3 has 17 amino acids. With 1 base clipped from V and 2 bases from J, the junction kept 6 bases outside the gene matches. Germline lookup yields CDR1 SGHNT and CDR2 YYREEE (reference sequence). In DNA, the CDR3 is TGTGCCAGCAGCTTGCGTCGGCTAGCGGGAAACACCGGGGAGCTGTTTTTT. This translates into CASSLRRLAGNTGELFF. Full variable domain (remainder filled in from reference TRBV5-4 and TRBJ2-2): ETGVTQSPTHLIKTRGQQVTLRCSSQSGHNTVSWYQQALGQGPQFIFQYYREEENGRGNFPPRFSGLQFPNYSSELNVNALELDDSALYLCASSLRRLAGNTGELFFGEGSRLTVL.

The chain employs TRBV5-1 and TRBJ1-1, with 7 bases fitting TRBD1. Germline V gene sequence: CDR1 SGHRS, CDR2 YFSETQ. This CDR3 is 14 amino acids long. Losses at the gene ends were 0 bases for V and 3 bases for J; bases not matched to a gene: 2. CDR3 region: CASSLEGGDTEAFF. For the CDR3, the DNA is TGCGCCAGCAGCTTGGAAGGGGGCGACACTGAAGCTTTCTTT.

Ten or more counts support this clonotype. The V and J genes are TRBV20-1 and TRBJ2-7; no firm D call. The CDR3 loop spans 13 amino acids. Deletions cut 6 bases from V and 3 bases from J, with 15 bases between. Germline CDR1 DFQATT, CDR2 SNEGSKA (reference sequence). CDR3 coding DNA: TGCAGTGCGGCCTCTCCAGGAATCTACGAGCAGTACTTC. This sequence encodes CSAASPGIYEQYF.

This clonotype was counted at least ten times. CDR3 sequence (DNA): TGCGCCAGCAGCTTAGGGGCAGGGAGTGGCACTGAAGCTTTCTTT. Protein product: CASSLGAGSGTEAFF. This chain links TRBV5-1 with TRBJ1-1, with a tentative D call TRBD1 (5 bases). Germline V gene lookup returns CDR1 SGHRS and CDR2 YFSETQ. The germline V and J ends were trimmed by 2 bases and 4 bases, with 15 bases remaining between them. CDR3 size: 15 residues.

The table lists this clonotype with many counts. A junction boundary mismatches the germline segment, possibly from a read error. The chain combines TRBV2 with TRBJ2-5, with 9 nucleotides matching TRBD1. This CDR3 spans 13 amino acids. Germline CDR1 SNHLY, CDR2 FYNNEI. The CDR3 bases are TGTGCCAGCAGGGAAGACAGGGGGAAGACCCAGTACTTC. The encoded protein is CASREDRGKTQYF.

This clonotype was counted many times. The rearrangement links TRBV11-1 to TRBJ1-1; possibly TRBD1 for D (5 bases). The V end was cut by 1 base, the J end by 7 bases, with 13 bases between. The CDR3 has 14 residues. Germline values: CDR1 SGHAT, CDR2 FQDESV (reference sequence). The CDR3 spells CASSLGGDGLEAFF. The CDR3 DNA is TGTGCCAGCAGCTTAGGCGGGGACGGCCTTGAAGCTTTCTTT.

This clonotype occurred many times. V usage is TRBV14 and J usage is TRBJ1-1; TRBD1 matches 7 bases. The CDR3 sequence is 12 residues long. CDR1 is SGHDN, CDR2 FVKESK, per germline. The V and J ends lost 4 bases and 8 bases, in that order; junction bases with no gene match: 4. The CDR3 nucleotides read TGTGCCAGCAGCCCCTGGACAGGAGAAGCTTTCTTT. Its protein is CASSPWTGEAFF. Combining the CDR3 with reference TRBV14 and TRBJ1-1 gives the whole variable domain EAGVTQFPSHSVIEKGQTVTLRCDPISGHDNLYWYRRVMGKEIKFLLHFVKESKQDESGMPNNRFLAERTGGTYSTLKVQPAELEDSGVYFCASSPWTGEAFFGQGTRLTVV.

This chain connects TRBV3-1 to TRBJ2-1; the D gene is possibly TRBD2 (5 bases). Deletions cut 0 bases from V and 10 bases from J, with 10 bases between. In germline, CDR1 is LGHDT, CDR2 YNNKEL (reference sequence). This CDR3 has 13 amino acids. CDR3 in DNA: TGTGCCAGCAGCCAAGAAGTCCGCGGGGAGCAGTTCTTC. Its translation: CASSQEVRGEQFF.

This clonotype was counted a few times. It may be a read error: a sequence one base away is much more abundant. The rearrangement joins TRBV28 to TRBJ2-7; the D gene could be TRBD1 or TRBD2 (5 bases each). V was pared by 1 base and J by 1 base, with 11 bases between. The V gene's germline CDR1 is MDHEN and CDR2 SYDVKM. The CDR3 runs to 15 residues. The CDR3 spells CASSLLYRTSYEQYF. The CDR3 DNA follows: TGTGCCAGCAGTTTATTGTACAGGACTTCCTACGAGCAGTACTTC.

This chain joins TRBV4-1 and TRBJ2-1, with D uncertain. The CDR3 covers 16 residues. Trimming removed 1 base at V and 0 bases at J, with 10 bases between. Germline CDR1 MGHRA, CDR2 YSYEKL. CDR3 bases: TGCGCCAGCAGCCAAGCAGGTCTAAGCTCCTACAATGAGCAGTTCTTC. Translating gives CASSQAGLSSYNEQFF.

The V gene is TRBV28, the J gene TRBJ2-1; TRBD2 might be the D (5 bases). The germline CDR1 and CDR2 sequences are MDHEN and SYDVKM. Trimming stripped 6 bases from V and 1 base from J, with 7 bases between. This CDR3 has 13 residues. CDR3 DNA: TGTGCCAGCAGCCGGGGATCCTACAATGAGCAGTTCTTC. This translates into CASSRGSYNEQFF.

This clonotype was detected ten times or more. The chain links TRBV7-2 to TRBJ2-3; the D gene is possibly TRBD1 (6 bases). V was pared by 1 base and J by 4 bases, with 12 bases between. The CDR3 sequence is 15 residues long. Germline V gives CDR1 SGHTA, CDR2 FQGNSA. The CDR3 sequence: CASSLGYRESDTQYF. CDR3 nucleotide sequence: TGTGCCAGCAGCTTAGGATACAGGGAGTCAGATACGCAGTATTTT.

Many counts were recorded for this clonotype. This sequence joins TRBV20-1 and TRBJ1-1; tentatively, D is TRBD1 (5 bases). V shed 4 bases and J shed 4 bases, with 16 bases lying between them. Germline-derived CDR1 and CDR2 are DFQATT and SNEGSKA (reference sequence). The CDR3 has 14 residues. CDR3 in DNA: TGCAGTGCTACCAGGGACTTTGGTGGCACTGAAGCTTTCTTT. Encoded protein: CSATRDFGGTEAFF.

There are a few counts of this clonotype. The chain employs TRBV2 and TRBJ2-7, with 7 bases that match TRBD2. This CDR3 region has 13 residues. Germline V CDR1 and CDR2: SNHLY, FYNNEI. J lost 6 bases, V lost 8 bases, and 10 bases had no gene match. In DNA form, the CDR3 reads TGTGCCAGCCGAAGGACTAGTTTCAGCGAGCAGTACTTC. Translated: CASRRTSFSEQYF.

In this sample, this clonotype turned up many times. The rearrangement uses TRBV5-1 and TRBJ2-2; D possibly corresponds to TRBD2 (6 bases). Trimming removed 2 bases from V and 6 bases from J, with 11 bases in between. The CDR3 totals 14 residues. CDR1 SGHRS and CDR2 YFSETQ come from the germline V gene. The CDR3 DNA follows: TGCGCCAGCAGCTTCACGGGAGCCCCCGGGGAGCTGTTTTTT. It yields the protein CASSFTGAPGELFF.

The table lists this clonotype with many counts. The chain is built from TRBV3-1 and TRBJ2-3; D possibly corresponds to TRBD1 (5 bases). Germline V gene sequence: CDR1 LGHDT, CDR2 YNNKEL (reference sequence). The length of the CDR3 is 12 residues. Trimming shortened V by 6 bases and J by 7 bases, and 11 bases separated the two germline ends. CDR3 DNA: TGTGCCAGCAGTGTGACAGCAAATACGCAGTATTTT. Protein product: CASSVTANTQYF.

In its sample, this clonotype was seen a few times. The CDR3 here is CSARAEPVKNIQYF. CDR3 coding DNA: TGCAGTGCTAGAGCGGAACCGGTCAAAAACATTCAGTACTTC. J is TRBJ2-4 and V is TRBV20-1; D call uncertain. Per the germline V gene, CDR1 is DFQATT and CDR2 is SNEGSKA (reference sequence). With 1 base removed from V and 3 bases from J, the gap between germline ends came to 10 bases. The CDR3 has 14 amino acids.

This clonotype was detected ten times or more. The V gene is TRBV20-1, the J gene TRBJ2-7; 7 bases agree with TRBD1. The CDR3 is 15 residues long. Trimming removed 3 bases from V and 3 bases from J; junction bases left unmatched: 11. The germline V gene has CDR1 DFQATT and CDR2 SNEGSKA (reference sequence). The CDR3 bases are TGCAGTGCTAGTCAGGTGGACAGGCCACTCTACGAGCAGTACTTC. Its protein product is CSASQVDRPLYEQYF.

This clonotype was detected many times. This chain uses TRBV5-1 with TRBJ1-3, with D uncertain. Between the trimmed V and J ends, which lost 2 bases and 0 bases, there was a span of 12 bases. CDR1 is SGHRS, CDR2 YFSETQ, per germline. There are 16 residues in the CDR3. DNA of the CDR3: TGCGCCAGCAGCTTAGTCGGACCAACCTCTGGAAACACCATATATTTT. Amino acid sequence: CASSLVGPTSGNTIYF.

This clonotype was seen repeatedly, ten times or more. The chain employs TRBV7-9 and TRBJ1-3; D is uncertain. The CDR3 runs 13 residues. The V end was cut by 3 bases, the J end by 0 bases, with 3 bases between. Germline V CDR1 and CDR2: SEHNR, FQNEAQ (reference sequence). The chain's CDR3 is CASSLSSGNTIYF. Here the CDR3 DNA reads TGTGCCAGCAGCTTGAGCTCTGGAAACACCATATATTTT.

This clonotype was found many times. The chain recombines TRBV12-3 or TRBV12-4 with TRBJ1-2, with 7 bases that match TRBD1. Trimming took 5 bases from V and 9 from J; bases not matched to a gene: 9. CDR3 length: 13 residues. CDR3 sequence reads: CASSPNRGESYTF. The CDR3 nucleotides read TGTGCCAGCAGTCCCAACAGGGGAGAGAGCTACACCTTC.

Concerning this clonotype itself: A read error may explain this, as a much larger clone is one base away. The chain joins TRBV12-3 or TRBV12-4 to TRBJ1-6; no reliable D call. CDR3 length: 12 residues. This CDR3 reads CARSLVDSPLHF. As DNA, the CDR3 is TGTGCCCGCAGTTTAGTAGACTCACCCCTCCACTTT.